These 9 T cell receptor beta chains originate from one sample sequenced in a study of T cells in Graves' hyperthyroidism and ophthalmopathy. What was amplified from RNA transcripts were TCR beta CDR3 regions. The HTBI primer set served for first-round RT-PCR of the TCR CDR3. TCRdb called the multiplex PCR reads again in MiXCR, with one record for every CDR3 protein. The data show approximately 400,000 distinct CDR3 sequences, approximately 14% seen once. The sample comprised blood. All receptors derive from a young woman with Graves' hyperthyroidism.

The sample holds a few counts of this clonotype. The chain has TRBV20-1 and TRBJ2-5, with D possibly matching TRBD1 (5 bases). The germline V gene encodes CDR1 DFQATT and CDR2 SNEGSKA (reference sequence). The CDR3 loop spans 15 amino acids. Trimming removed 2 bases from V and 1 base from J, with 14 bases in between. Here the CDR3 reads CSARKGSTAQETQYF. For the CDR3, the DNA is TGCAGTGCTAGAAAGGGGTCAACGGCCCAAGAGACCCAGTACTTC.

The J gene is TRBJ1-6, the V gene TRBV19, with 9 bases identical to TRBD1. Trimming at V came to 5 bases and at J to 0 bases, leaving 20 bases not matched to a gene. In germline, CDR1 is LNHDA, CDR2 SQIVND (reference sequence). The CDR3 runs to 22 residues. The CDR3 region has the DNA TGTGCCAGTAGTCCTTTCTCCTCCGGACAGGGGCGTTGGGGCTCCTATAATTCACCCCTCCACTTT. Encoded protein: CASSPFSSGQGRWGSYNSPLHF.

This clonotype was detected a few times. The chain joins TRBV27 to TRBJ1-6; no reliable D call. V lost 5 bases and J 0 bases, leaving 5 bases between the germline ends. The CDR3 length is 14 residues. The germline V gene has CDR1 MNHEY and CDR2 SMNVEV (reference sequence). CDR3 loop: CASSTSSYNSPLHF. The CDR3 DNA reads TGTGCCAGCAGTACGAGCTCCTATAATTCACCCCTCCACTTT.

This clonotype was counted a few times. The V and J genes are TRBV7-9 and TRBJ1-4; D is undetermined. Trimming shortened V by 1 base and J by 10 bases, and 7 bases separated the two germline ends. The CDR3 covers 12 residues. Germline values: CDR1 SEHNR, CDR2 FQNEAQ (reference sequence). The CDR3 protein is CASSLGGPKLFF. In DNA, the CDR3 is TGTGCCAGCAGCTTAGGAGGGCCAAAACTGTTTTTT.

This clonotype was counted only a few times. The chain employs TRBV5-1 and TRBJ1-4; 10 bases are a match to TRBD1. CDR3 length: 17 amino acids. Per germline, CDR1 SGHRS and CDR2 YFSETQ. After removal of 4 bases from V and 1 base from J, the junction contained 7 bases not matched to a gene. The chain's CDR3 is CASSPGQGSLTNEKLFF. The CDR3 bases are TGCGCCAGCAGCCCGGGACAGGGGAGTTTAACTAATGAAAAACTGTTTTTT.

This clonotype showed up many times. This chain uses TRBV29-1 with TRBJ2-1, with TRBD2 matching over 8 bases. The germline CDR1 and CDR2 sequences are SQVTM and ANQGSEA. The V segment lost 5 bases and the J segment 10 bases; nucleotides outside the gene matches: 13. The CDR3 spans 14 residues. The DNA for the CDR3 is TGCAGCGTTAGTGGGACTAGAGGGGGGTGGGAGCAGTTCTTC. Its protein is CSVSGTRGGWEQFF.

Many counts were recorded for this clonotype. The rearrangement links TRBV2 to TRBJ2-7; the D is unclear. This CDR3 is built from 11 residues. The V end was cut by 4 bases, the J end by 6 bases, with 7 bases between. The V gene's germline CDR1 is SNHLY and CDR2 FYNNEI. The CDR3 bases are TGTGCCAGCAGTGGGGATGGCGAGCAGTACTTC. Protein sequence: CASSGDGEQYF.

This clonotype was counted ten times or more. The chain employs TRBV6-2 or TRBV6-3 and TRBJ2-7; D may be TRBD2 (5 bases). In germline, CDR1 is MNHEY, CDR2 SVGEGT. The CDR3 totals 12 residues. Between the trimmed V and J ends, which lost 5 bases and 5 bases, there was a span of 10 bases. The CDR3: CASSLSGDEQYF. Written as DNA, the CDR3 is TGTGCCAGCAGTCTATCCGGGGACGAGCAGTACTTC.

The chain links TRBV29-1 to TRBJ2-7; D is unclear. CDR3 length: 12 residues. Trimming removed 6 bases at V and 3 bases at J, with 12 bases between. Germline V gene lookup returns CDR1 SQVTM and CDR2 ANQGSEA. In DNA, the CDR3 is TGCAGCGTCGCCCATACGGGCTACGAGCAGTACTTC. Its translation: CSVAHTGYEQYF.